One T cell receptor (beta chain) is described in this entry. TCRdb's table, derived via immunoSEQ multiplex PCR, lists solely in-frame clones and lacks some. This table has 450,000 or so clones, about 90% appearing once. The Seattle patients joined while their infection was active and were tracked longitudinally afterward. These data belong to a study of blood T cell repertoires in COVID-19. Looking at the study overall: Spain, Italy and the United States supplied samples that represented acute and convalescent COVID-19. From T cells, B-cell-depleted T cells, or PBMCs came the material, which was cDNA or gDNA.

CDR3 length equals 14 residues. Trimming pared 3 bases from V and 0 bases from J, leaving 9 bases between. The germline V gene has CDR1 SEHNR and CDR2 FQNEAQ (reference sequence). V gene TRBV7-9 combines with J gene TRBJ2-7; unclear D gene. The TCR comes from a man aged 18 to 35 with COVID-19, enrolled during active disease. Input material: peripheral blood. CDR3 in DNA: TGTGCCAGCAGCTTCCTGGAGAGCTCCTACGAGCAGTACTTC. Residues: CASSFLESSYEQYF. Looking up the rest from reference TRBV7-9 and TRBJ2-7 gives the full variable domain: DTGVSQNPRHKITKRGQNVTFRCDPISEHNRLYWYRQTLGQGPEFLTYFQNEAQLEKSRLLSDRFSAERPKGSFSTLEIQRTEQGDSAMYLCASSFLESSYEQYFGPGTRLTVT.